Presented here are 9 T cell receptor beta chains from one specimen sequenced in a study of cytomegalovirus exposure and HLA in healthy donors. The primer mix had 60 Vbeta and 13 Jbeta primers. Measured with immunoSEQ multiplex PCR; TCRdb has only the in-frame clones, and not every one. The profile covers 85,000 to 90,000 clones, with roughly 85% appearing a single time and 7.4% taken by the ten largest. Material: PBMCs. Receptors were obtained from a man in his forties in good health and CMV-seropositive.

The rearrangement joins TRBV6-1 to TRBJ2-3, with 7 bases identical to TRBD2. The CDR3 extends over 14 amino acids. V gave up 5 bases and J gave up 4 bases; unmatched junction bases: 6. The germline gives CDR1 MNHNS, CDR2 SASEGT. CDR3 protein: CASSSAGAADTQYF. DNA of the CDR3: TGTGCCAGCAGTTCCGCGGGAGCTGCAGATACGCAGTATTTT.

Remarks on this clone: Germline is not matched at one junction end, which may reflect a read error. The chain employs TRBV4-1 and TRBJ2-3; TRBD1 matches at 7 bases. The CDR3 is 15 amino acids. Germline V gene data show CDR1 as MGHRA and CDR2 as YSYEKL. In DNA, the CDR3 is TGCGCCAGCAACCAAGTAGGGGGCAGGACAGATACGCAGTATTTT. Its translation is CASNQVGGRTDTQYF.

In this sample, this clone turned up a few times. The chain employs TRBV1 and TRBJ2-6; the table's D gene call, TRBD1, was not cross checked with the DNA. TRBV1 is listed as a pseudogene. The CDR3 runs to 18 residues. CDR3 protein: CTSSHPWANLSGANVLTF. The CDR3 DNA sequence: TGCACCAGCAGCCACCCGTGGGCCAACCTCTCTGGGGCCAACGTCCTGACTTTC.

The chain combines TRBV5-1 with TRBJ2-5; 11 bases line up with TRBD2. The V and J ends lost 4 bases and 3 bases, in that order; junction bases with no gene match: 8. The CDR3 loop spans 16 amino acids. The germline V gene encodes CDR1 SGHRS and CDR2 YFSETQ. DNA for the CDR3: TGCGCCAGCAGCCGAACTAGCGGGGGCCCAAAAGAGACCCAGTACTTC. This sequence encodes CASSRTSGGPKETQYF.

V gene TRBV7-6 combines with J gene TRBJ2-2; TRBD2 agrees at 12 bases. The ends lost 5 bases at V and 2 bases at J; junction bases unmatched: 6. The V gene's germline CDR1 is SGHVS and CDR2 FNYEAQ. The CDR3 is 17 residues long. The DNA of the CDR3 is TGTGCCAGCAGCCAACTAGCGGGGGGAACTAACACCGGGGAGCTGTTTTTT. Translation: CASSQLAGGTNTGELFF.

The chain carries TRBV5-3 and TRBJ2-2; no definite D call. Being an ORF, TRBV5-3 has a function that is uncertain. Trimming shortened V by 4 bases and J by 11 bases, and 18 bases separated the two germline ends. This CDR3 region has 14 residues. For the CDR3, the DNA is TGTGCCAGAAGCCATTACGAACGAGAGAGTGAGCTGTTTTTT. It translates to CARSHYERESELFF.

The chain has TRBV11-3 and TRBJ1-1; 7 nucleotides line up with TRBD1. CDR3 size: 13 residues. V lost 6 bases to trimming and J lost 5 bases; unmatched junction nucleotides: 6. CDR1 and CDR2 (germline): SGHNT, YENEEA. CDR3 coding DNA: TGTGCCAGCAGAGGGGGCGATGGAACTGAAGCTTTCTTT. Protein: CASRGGDGTEAFF.

CDR3 protein: CASRASGGVSETQYF. The DNA of the CDR3 is TGTGCCAGCAGGGCTAGCGGGGGGGTGTCAGAGACCCAGTACTTC. J is TRBJ2-5 and V is TRBV6-1, with TRBD2 matching over 12 bases. The CDR3 loop spans 15 amino acids. V trimming: 6 bases; J trimming: 4 bases; junction bases outside the gene matches: 6. Germline lookup yields CDR1 MNHNS and CDR2 SASEGT.

The chain combines TRBV19 with TRBJ2-1, with 11 bases aligning to TRBD2. CDR1 LNHDA and CDR2 SQIVND come from the germline V gene (reference sequence). The ends lost 5 bases at V and 6 bases at J; junction bases unmatched: 6. The CDR3 has 15 residues. The CDR3 region is CASSVGLAGFNEQFF. CDR3 coding DNA: TGTGCCAGTAGTGTAGGACTAGCGGGCTTCAATGAGCAGTTCTTC.